This is a list of T cell receptor beta chains from one sample in a study of T cells after posttransplantation cyclophosphamide. Here immunoSEQ multiplex PCR was the method, and the copy in TCRdb shows in-frame clones only, minus some. This sample carries 9,000 to 15,000 clones, roughly 1.9% of them seen once, and the ten largest clones take roughly a sixth. Material: PBMCs, obtained after allogeneic stem cell transplant with posttransplant cyclophosphamide. Source of these receptors: a male patient aged 30 to 39 who received an allogeneic stem cell transplant from a related donor, was CMV-positive, and had no GVHD. Some of the T cells might come from the graft donor. CDR3s include the opening cysteine and the closing phenylalanine or tryptophan. The order of the fields is D gene, clone size, V gene, J gene, CDR3 DNA, CDR3 protein. D genes are given only for firm matches. Clone size appears in some rows only: once, few, many, or a class for an expanded clone.

D gene: -
clone size: -
V gene: TRBV4-1
J gene: TRBJ1-3
CDR3 DNA: TGCGCCAGCAGCCAAGATAGGGGAACTGGAAACACCATATATTTT
CDR3 protein: CASSQDRGTGNTIYF

D gene: TRBD1
clone size: few
V gene: TRBV5-8
J gene: TRBJ1-1
CDR3 DNA: TGTGCCAGCAGCTTGGTCCCGGACAGGGGCCAGGGGGCTTTCTTT
CDR3 protein: CASSLVPDRGQGAFF

D gene: -
clone size: few
V gene: TRBV10-1
J gene: TRBJ2-7
CDR3 DNA: TGCGCCAGCAGTGTCGGGATTGGGAACGAGCAGTACTTC
CDR3 protein: CASSVGIGNEQYF

D gene: TRBD2
clone size: few
V gene: TRBV6-5
J gene: TRBJ2-1
CDR3 DNA: TGTGCCAGCAGTCGAACGGGACTAGCGGCCTATGAGCAGTTCTTC
CDR3 protein: CASSRTGLAAYEQFF

D gene: TRBD1
clone size: -
V gene: TRBV27
J gene: TRBJ2-6
CDR3 DNA: TGTGCCAGCAGCCCAGACAGGGCTGGGGCCAACGTCCTGACTTTC
CDR3 protein: CASSPDRAGANVLTF

D gene: -
clone size: -
V gene: TRBV6-1
J gene: TRBJ1-5
CDR3 DNA: TGTGCCAGCAGTGAAGTGTACAGCTACAATCAGCCCCAGCATTTT
CDR3 protein: CASSEVYSYNQPQHF

D gene: -
clone size: few
V gene: TRBV20-1
J gene: TRBJ2-7
CDR3 DNA: TGCAGTGCTTTTCTAGGGGTCGAGCAGTACTTC
CDR3 protein: CSAFLGVEQYF

D gene: TRBD2
clone size: -
V gene: TRBV19
J gene: TRBJ2-1
CDR3 DNA: TGTGCCAGTAGTCCAAGCACTAGCGGGGCTTCCTACAATGAGCAGTTCTTC
CDR3 protein: CASSPSTSGASYNEQFF

D gene: TRBD1
clone size: -
V gene: TRBV11-1
J gene: TRBJ2-7
CDR3 DNA: TGTGCCAGCATCGGACAGGAATCGACCTACGAGCAGTACTTC
CDR3 protein: CASIGQESTYEQYF

D gene: TRBD2
clone size: -
V gene: TRBV7-3
J gene: TRBJ2-1
CDR3 DNA: TGTGCCAGCAGCTTAATCCGCGGGGGCTACAATGAGCAGTTCTTC
CDR3 protein: CASSLIRGGYNEQFF

D gene: TRBD1
clone size: -
V gene: TRBV6-5
J gene: TRBJ1-3
CDR3 DNA: TGTGCCAGCAGTTTGTCGACAGGGGGCCAATACACCATATATTTT
CDR3 protein: CASSLSTGGQYTIYF

D gene: -
clone size: -
V gene: TRBV5-1
J gene: TRBJ2-1
CDR3 DNA: TGCGCCAGCAGCTTGGAGGGGTCCAATGAGCAGTTCTTC
CDR3 protein: CASSLEGSNEQFF

D gene: TRBD2
clone size: few
V gene: TRBV9
J gene: TRBJ2-5
CDR3 DNA: TGTGCCAGCAGCGTAGCAGCGGGGGGGAAAGAGACCCAGTACTTC
CDR3 protein: CASSVAAGGKETQYF

D gene: TRBD2
clone size: -
V gene: TRBV5-1
J gene: TRBJ2-3
CDR3 DNA: TGCGCCAGCAGCTTAATTCCTAGCGGGGGGTCAGATACGCAGTATTTT
CDR3 protein: CASSLIPSGGSDTQYF

D gene: TRBD2
clone size: few
V gene: TRBV29-1
J gene: TRBJ2-3
CDR3 DNA: TGCAGCGTGGGTCGTAGTAGCGGGAGGACAGATACGCAGTATTTT
CDR3 protein: CSVGRSSGRTDTQYF

D gene: TRBD1
clone size: -
V gene: TRBV18
J gene: TRBJ2-1
CDR3 DNA: TGTGCCAGCTCACCACAGGAAGTATCAGGGGGATACAATGAGCAGTTCTTC
CDR3 protein: CASSPQEVSGGYNEQFF

D gene: -
clone size: few
V gene: TRBV6-5
J gene: TRBJ1-2
CDR3 DNA: TGTGCCAGCAGCGCCGGGGGGTGGTATGGCTACACCTTC
CDR3 protein: CASSAGGWYGYTF

D gene: -
clone size: -
V gene: TRBV10-1
J gene: TRBJ2-5
CDR3 DNA: TGCGCCAGCAGTGAGCCTAGGTCGGTCCAAGAGACCCAGTACTTC
CDR3 protein: CASSEPRSVQETQYF

D gene: TRBD2
clone size: -
V gene: TRBV7-2
J gene: TRBJ2-5
CDR3 DNA: TGTGCCAGCAGCTTTACTAGCGTACAGGAGGGGACCCAGTACTTC
CDR3 protein: CASSFTSVQEGTQYF

D gene: -
clone size: few
V gene: TRBV11-2
J gene: TRBJ2-3
CDR3 DNA: TGTGCCAGCAGCTTCCCAGGGGTCACAGATACGCAGTATTTT
CDR3 protein: CASSFPGVTDTQYF

D gene: -
clone size: few
V gene: TRBV18
J gene: TRBJ2-7
CDR3 DNA: TGTGCCAGCTCACCTCCCGCTTTGGCAGGGGCGCACGAGCAGTACTTC
CDR3 protein: CASSPPALAGAHEQYF

D gene: -
clone size: -
V gene: TRBV30
J gene: TRBJ2-6
CDR3 DNA: TGTGCCTGGAGTGTACTGCCAGGCAACTCTGGGGCCAACGTCCTGACTTTC
CDR3 protein: CAWSVLPGNSGANVLTF

D gene: TRBD1
clone size: -
V gene: TRBV5-1
J gene: TRBJ1-4
CDR3 DNA: TGCGCCAGCAGCTTGGGACAGGGCCGGGAAAAACTGTTTTTT
CDR3 protein: CASSLGQGREKLFF

D gene: TRBD1
clone size: few
V gene: TRBV5-8
J gene: TRBJ1-4
CDR3 DNA: TGTGCCAGCAGACCGGACAGGGGACTGTTTTTT
CDR3 protein: CASRPDRGLFF

D gene: TRBD1
clone size: few
V gene: TRBV11-2
J gene: TRBJ2-1
CDR3 DNA: TGTGCCAGCAGCAGCCGGGACAGGGCCCATGAGCAGTTCTTC
CDR3 protein: CASSSRDRAHEQFF

D gene: TRBD2
clone size: few
V gene: TRBV29-1
J gene: TRBJ2-1
CDR3 DNA: TGCAGCGTTATTTACCGTACTAGCGGGTTGGGGGTGCAGTTCTTC
CDR3 protein: CSVIYRTSGLGVQFF

D gene: TRBD2
clone size: -
V gene: TRBV7-6
J gene: TRBJ2-7
CDR3 DNA: TGTGCCAGCAGCCTCCGGACTAGCGGAAGCTACGAGCAGTACTTC
CDR3 protein: CASSLRTSGSYEQYF

D gene: -
clone size: few
V gene: TRBV7-8
J gene: TRBJ2-1
CDR3 DNA: TGTGCCAGCAGCTTTATGAGAGTAATGGACATAAGGTACAATGAGCAGTTCTTC
CDR3 protein: CASSFMRVMDIRYNEQFF

D gene: -
clone size: few
V gene: TRBV20-1
J gene: TRBJ1-1
CDR3 DNA: TGCAGTGCTAGGGACAAAGATGAAGCTTTCTTT
CDR3 protein: CSARDKDEAFF

D gene: -
clone size: few
V gene: TRBV18
J gene: TRBJ2-1
CDR3 DNA: TGTGCCAGCCACATAGGGGAAGCGCGTGAGCAGTTCTTC
CDR3 protein: CASHIGEAREQFF

D gene: TRBD2
clone size: -
V gene: TRBV19
J gene: TRBJ2-1
CDR3 DNA: TGTGCCAGTAGTACACAGAGCGGGAGTTTGTACAATGAGCAGTTCTTC
CDR3 protein: CASSTQSGSLYNEQFF

D gene: -
clone size: few
V gene: TRBV4-1
J gene: TRBJ2-3
CDR3 DNA: TGCGCCAGCAGCCAAGATAGATACACAGATACGCAGTATTTT
CDR3 protein: CASSQDRYTDTQYF

D gene: TRBD2
clone size: few
V gene: TRBV11-2
J gene: TRBJ2-1
CDR3 DNA: TGTGCCAGCACCCTCGGACTAGCGGGCGAGCAGTTCTTC
CDR3 protein: CASTLGLAGEQFF

D gene: TRBD2
clone size: few
V gene: TRBV6-1
J gene: TRBJ2-2
CDR3 DNA: TGTGCCAGCAGTGAAGTAGCGGGAGGTAGCCGGGAGCTGTTTTTT
CDR3 protein: CASSEVAGGSRELFF

D gene: TRBD2
clone size: few
V gene: TRBV5-4
J gene: TRBJ2-3
CDR3 DNA: TGTGCCAGCAGCGACCAGCCGGGGGGGCACACAGATACGCAGTATTTT
CDR3 protein: CASSDQPGGHTDTQYF

D gene: -
clone size: -
V gene: TRBV15
J gene: TRBJ2-3
CDR3 DNA: TGTGCCACCAGCAGACACACCGCAGATACGCAGTATTTT
CDR3 protein: CATSRHTADTQYF

D gene: -
clone size: -
V gene: TRBV18
J gene: TRBJ2-7
CDR3 DNA: TGTGCCAGCTCACCGAGTGCCCGTAACTACGAGCAGTACTTC
CDR3 protein: CASSPSARNYEQYF

D gene: -
clone size: few
V gene: TRBV7-9
J gene: TRBJ1-1
CDR3 DNA: TGTGCCAGCAGCAATGTACTGTACACTGAAGCTTTCTTT
CDR3 protein: CASSNVLYTEAFF

D gene: -
clone size: -
V gene: TRBV5-1
J gene: TRBJ2-1
CDR3 DNA: TGCGCCAGCAGCCCTCTTATGACTTCTTCGGCTGAGCAGTTCTTC
CDR3 protein: CASSPLMTSSAEQFF

D gene: -
clone size: -
V gene: TRBV6-5
J gene: TRBJ2-1
CDR3 DNA: TGTGCCAGCAGTTATACAGAATCCTACAATGAGCAGTTCTTC
CDR3 protein: CASSYTESYNEQFF

D gene: -
clone size: -
V gene: TRBV5-6
J gene: TRBJ2-7
CDR3 DNA: TGTGCCAGCAGTTTACGCGGCTACGAGCAGTACTTC
CDR3 protein: CASSLRGYEQYF

D gene: -
clone size: few
V gene: TRBV7-9
J gene: TRBJ2-3
CDR3 DNA: TGTGCCAGCAGCTTACGGGTGGCAGATACGCAGTATTTT
CDR3 protein: CASSLRVADTQYF